Each of the 26 T cell receptor beta chains below was sequenced from the same sample in a study of shared clonotypes between healthy human individuals. Repertoires were generated with immunoSEQ multiplex PCR, while TCRdb's copy carries only in-frame clones and drops some. Of about 530,000 clones detected, 90% to 96% appear once; the ten largest clones hold about 0.057%. Specimen: naive CD4+ T cells sorted from blood. Noted subset: CD45RA+ positively selected. These receptor sequences come from a woman in her 30s in good health.

This clone has a single count. CDR3 sequence (DNA): TGTGCCAGCAGTTTACGCAGCCTTTATCAGCCCCAGCATTTT. Protein product: CASSLRSLYQPQHF. This chain connects TRBV28 to TRBJ1-5; D gene uncertain. The V end was cut by 2 bases, the J end by 5 bases, with 10 bases between. In germline, CDR1 is MDHEN, CDR2 SYDVKM. The CDR3 length is 14 residues.

The chain uses TRBV27 and TRBJ2-1; 9 bases are a match to TRBD2. The germline gives CDR1 MNHEY, CDR2 SMNVEV (reference sequence). Losses at the gene ends were 6 bases for V and 6 bases for J; bases not matched to a gene: 15. This CDR3 has 17 residues. CDR3 residues: CASSRPPRTSVSNEQFF. CDR3 DNA sequence: TGTGCCAGCAGCCGTCCCCCTCGGACTAGCGTATCCAATGAGCAGTTCTTC.

Notes on this clone: At one of its ends the junction is not consistent with the germline gene, which may arise from a read error. The gene calls are TRBV2 and TRBJ2-2; 9 bases are a match to TRBD1. Germline values: CDR1 SNHLY, CDR2 FYNNEI. CDR3 length equals 15 residues. In DNA form, the CDR3 reads TGTGCAAGCAGCAAGGGACAGGGAAAAGCCGGGGAGCTGTTTTTT. It translates to CASSKGQGKAGELFF.

The chain has TRBV15 and TRBJ2-4, with no clear D. V shed 0 bases and J shed 4 bases, with 10 bases lying between them. This CDR3 region has 15 residues. Germline values: CDR1 LNHNV, CDR2 YYDKDF (reference sequence). CDR3 loop: CATSRDGNTKNIQYF. CDR3 bases: TGTGCCACCAGCAGAGATGGAAATACTAAAAACATTCAGTACTTC.

This clone was counted once. The chain joins TRBV7-9 to TRBJ2-1; 10 bases fit TRBD2. The J segment lost 7 bases and the V segment lost 5 bases, leaving 11 bases of the junction unmatched. Germline values: CDR1 SEHNR, CDR2 FQNEAQ (reference sequence). The CDR3 runs to 16 residues. The CDR3 reads CASSTLLAGVTNEQFF. CDR3 DNA: TGTGCCAGCAGCACCCTCCTAGCGGGAGTCACGAATGAGCAGTTCTTC.

This chain links TRBV9 with TRBJ2-5; D gene ambiguous. The J call may not be correct, given that the DNA end is closer to TRBJ2-7. The CDR3 is 14 amino acids. CDR1 and CDR2 (germline): SGDLS, YYNGEE. The CDR3 is CASSAATWTGEQYF. The CDR3 nucleotides are TGTGCCAGCAGCGCCGCTACATGGACGGGCGAGCAGTACTTC.

The V and J genes are TRBV5-4 and TRBJ2-7; D may be TRBD2 (6 bases). The length of the CDR3 is 15 residues. The V and J ends lost 3 bases and 3 bases respectively, with 16 bases between them. The germline V gene has CDR1 SGHNT and CDR2 YYREEE (reference sequence). The CDR3 coding sequence is TGTGCCAGCAGCTCCCAGACTAGTCACGGCTACGAGCAGTACTTC. Translating it yields CASSSQTSHGYEQYF.

The chain combines TRBV19 with TRBJ1-5, with TRBD1 as a possible D gene (5 bases). This CDR3 contains 13 residues. The V gene's germline CDR1 is LNHDA and CDR2 SQIVND (reference sequence). DNA for the CDR3: TGTGCAGCACGGGGCGGGCCCTCCCAGCCCCAGCATTTT. It translates to CAARGGPSQPQHF. Variable domain in full (rest from reference TRBV19 and TRBJ1-5): DGGITQSPKYLFRKEGQNVTLSCEQNLNHDAMYWYRQDPGQGLRLIYYSQIVNDFQKGDIAEGYSVSREKKESFPLTVTSAQKNPTAFYLCAARGGPSQPQHFGDGTRLSIL.

The genes are TRBV5-8 and TRBJ1-1, with D possibly TRBD1 on 5 matching bases. Deletions cut 1 base from V and 7 bases from J, with 17 bases between. The V gene's germline CDR1 is SGHTS and CDR2 YDEGEE. This CDR3 has 15 residues. In DNA form, the CDR3 reads TGTGCCAGCAGCTTGAAGACAGCGAAAACCCTTGAAGCTTTCTTT. It specifies CASSLKTAKTLEAFF. The full variable domain, rest sourced from reference TRBV5-8 and TRBJ1-1, is EAGVTQSPTHLIKTRGQQATLRCSPISGHTSVYWYQQALGLGLQFLLWYDEGEERNRGNFPPRFSGRQFPNYSSELNVNALELEDSALYLCASSLKTAKTLEAFFGQGTRLTVV.

The genes are TRBV28 and TRBJ1-4; unclear D gene. The CDR3 is made up of 12 amino acids. Trimming shortened V by 8 bases and J by 8 bases, and 12 bases separated the two germline ends. Germline V gene sequence: CDR1 MDHEN, CDR2 SYDVKM. As DNA, the CDR3 is TGTGCCAGCGGGCGGAGGACCGAAAAACTGTTTTTT. This encodes CASGRRTEKLFF.

The CDR3 region is CASSLIYSGRNYGYTF. CDR3 nucleotide sequence: TGTGCCAGCAGCTTGATTTATTCAGGGCGCAACTATGGCTACACCTTC. The rearrangement joins TRBV5-6 to TRBJ1-2; D might be TRBD1 (5 bases). V was cut by 1 base and J by 2 bases, with 15 bases left in between. Per the germline V gene, CDR1 is SGHDT and CDR2 is YYEEEE. The CDR3 totals 16 residues.

V gene TRBV7-8 combines with J gene TRBJ2-5; D gene unclear. V lost 5 bases and J lost 4, with 8 bases in between. The CDR3 sequence is 12 residues long. Germline CDR1 SGHVS, CDR2 FQNEAQ. The CDR3 coding sequence is TGTGCCAGCAGCCTTTATGGAGAGACCCAGTACTTC. Translating gives CASSLYGETQYF.

This chain links TRBV10-3 with TRBJ1-1, with TRBD1 as a possible D gene (5 bases). The CDR3 has 13 residues. Trimming took off 5 bases at V and 3 bases at J, with 10 bases between the two ends. CDR1 is ENHRY, CDR2 SYGVKD, per germline. The DNA for the CDR3 is TGTGCCATCAGTAGTGACAGAGACACTGAAGCTTTCTTT. Its protein is CAISSDRDTEAFF.

The chain recombines TRBV27 with TRBJ2-2, with D unresolved. The germline V and J ends were trimmed by 2 bases and 1 base, with 5 bases remaining between them. From germline, CDR1 is MNHEY and CDR2 SMNVEV (reference sequence). CDR3 length: 14 amino acids. This CDR3 is CASSLGQNTGELFF. As DNA, the CDR3 is TGTGCCAGCAGTTTAGGCCAGAACACCGGGGAGCTGTTTTTT.

The V call is TRBV20-1, the J call TRBJ2-5, with D unclear. The CDR3 spans 10 residues. Germline assignment: CDR1 DFQATT and CDR2 SNEGSKA (reference sequence). The germline V and J ends were trimmed by 4 bases and 5 bases, with 5 bases remaining between them. The CDR3 DNA sequence: TGCAGTGCTAAGGTCGAGACCCAGTACTTC. Translated: CSAKVETQYF.

V usage is TRBV13 and J usage is TRBJ2-5, with D maybe TRBD2 (6 bases). Trimming took off 1 base at V and 5 bases at J, with 14 bases between the two ends. CDR1 and CDR2 (germline): PRHDT, FYEKMQ (reference sequence). This CDR3 is 15 amino acids long. For the CDR3, the DNA is TGTGCCAGCAGCTTAGTGGGCGGGACTGTTGAGACCCAGTACTTC. This translates into CASSLVGGTVETQYF.

The chain is built from TRBV28 and TRBJ1-3; perhaps TRBD1 as D (5 bases). CDR1 and CDR2 from the germline V gene are MDHEN and SYDVKM. With 7 bases removed from V and 4 bases from J, the gap between germline ends came to 14 bases. CDR3 size: 14 residues. CDR3 sequence reads: CASIDSFSGNTIYF. The CDR3 DNA follows: TGTGCCAGCATTGACAGTTTCTCCGGAAACACCATATATTTT. The entire variable domain, with the rest obtained from reference TRBV28 and TRBJ1-3, is as follows: DVKVTQSSRYLVKRTGEKVFLECVQDMDHENMFWYRQDPGLGLRLIYFSYDVKMKEKGDIPEGYSVSREKKERFSLILESASTNQTSMYLCASIDSFSGNTIYFGEGSWLTVV.

The chain recombines TRBV29-1 with TRBJ1-2; D call uncertain. Between the trimmed V and J ends, which lost 3 bases and 4 bases, there was a span of 18 bases. The CDR3 has 15 residues. In germline, CDR1 is SQVTM, CDR2 ANQGSEA. The chain's CDR3 is CSVETPQQGIYGYTF. CDR3 nucleotide sequence: TGCAGCGTTGAGACCCCCCAGCAAGGGATCTATGGCTACACCTTC.

V usage is TRBV29-1 and J usage is TRBJ2-7; 10 nucleotides agree with TRBD2. The CDR3 is 14 residues long. Germline values: CDR1 SQVTM, CDR2 ANQGSEA. With 5 bases clipped from V and 9 bases from J, the junction kept 13 bases outside the gene matches. In DNA form, the CDR3 reads TGCAGCGTTAAGAGTGTGGCTAGCGGGAGTATGCAGTACTTC. Translation gives CSVKSVASGSMQYF.

The chain is built from TRBV7-9 and TRBJ2-7, with 8 bases matching TRBD2. CDR3 length: 15 residues. Looked up from germline, CDR1 is SEHNR and CDR2 is FQNEAQ (reference sequence). Trimming removed 2 bases from V and 0 bases from J; junction bases left unmatched: 3. The CDR3 sequence is CASSLRLARSYEQYF. The CDR3 region has the DNA TGTGCCAGCAGCTTAAGACTAGCGCGCTCCTACGAGCAGTACTTC.

This clone was seen just once. V usage is TRBV7-9 and J usage is TRBJ2-7; 7 nucleotides match TRBD2. The germline gives CDR1 SEHNR, CDR2 FQNEAQ (reference sequence). Trimming removed 3 bases from V and 2 bases from J; junction bases left unmatched: 7. The CDR3 spans 15 residues. The DNA for the CDR3 is TGTGCCAGCAGCTTGGTCAAGGCGGGGGCCTACGAGCAGTACTTC. It specifies CASSLVKAGAYEQYF.

This clone was found once. The chain is built from TRBV29-1 and TRBJ2-7, with 7 bases lining up with TRBD1. The CDR3 contains 13 residues. V was clipped by 6 bases and J by 4 bases; unmatched bases: 9. The germline gives CDR1 SQVTM, CDR2 ANQGSEA. The CDR3 nucleotides read TGCAGCGTCTCACAGGGGCACCCTTACGAGCAGTACTTC. This encodes CSVSQGHPYEQYF.

The rearrangement joins TRBV19 to TRBJ2-1; 16 bases align to TRBD2. With 6 bases clipped from V and 0 bases from J, the junction kept 8 bases outside the gene matches. The CDR3 extends over 19 amino acids. Germline values: CDR1 LNHDA, CDR2 SQIVND (reference sequence). In DNA, the CDR3 is TGTGCCAGTAGACCGGGACTAGCGGGAGGGCGCGACTCCTACAATGAGCAGTTCTTC. It codes for CASRPGLAGGRDSYNEQFF.

This clone was observed a few times. This sequence joins TRBV20-1 and TRBJ1-1; D unresolved. Germline CDR1 reads DFQATT; CDR2 reads SNEGSKA (reference sequence). This CDR3 has 11 amino acids. V dropped 0 bases and J dropped 11 bases, with 10 bases sitting between them. The CDR3 here is CSARDLRRAFF. In DNA, the CDR3 is TGCAGTGCTAGAGATTTGAGACGGGCTTTCTTT.

The chain couples TRBV16 to TRBJ1-2; no definite D call. The ends were cut back, 0 bases at V and 4 bases at J, with 9 bases in the middle. The CDR3 consists of 14 residues. Germline V gives CDR1 KGHSY, CDR2 FQNENV. The CDR3 protein is CASSQSGQTYGYTF. The CDR3 coding sequence is TGTGCCAGCAGCCAATCAGGGCAGACCTATGGCTACACCTTC.

V gene TRBV9 combines with J gene TRBJ1-3; D not certain. CDR1 and CDR2 from the germline V gene are SGDLS and YYNGEE. The CDR3 runs 15 residues. V shed 0 bases and J shed 4 bases, with 11 bases lying between them. In nucleotides, the CDR3 is TGTGCCAGCAGCGTAGGAACCGGGGTCGGAAACACCATATATTTT. It specifies CASSVGTGVGNTIYF.